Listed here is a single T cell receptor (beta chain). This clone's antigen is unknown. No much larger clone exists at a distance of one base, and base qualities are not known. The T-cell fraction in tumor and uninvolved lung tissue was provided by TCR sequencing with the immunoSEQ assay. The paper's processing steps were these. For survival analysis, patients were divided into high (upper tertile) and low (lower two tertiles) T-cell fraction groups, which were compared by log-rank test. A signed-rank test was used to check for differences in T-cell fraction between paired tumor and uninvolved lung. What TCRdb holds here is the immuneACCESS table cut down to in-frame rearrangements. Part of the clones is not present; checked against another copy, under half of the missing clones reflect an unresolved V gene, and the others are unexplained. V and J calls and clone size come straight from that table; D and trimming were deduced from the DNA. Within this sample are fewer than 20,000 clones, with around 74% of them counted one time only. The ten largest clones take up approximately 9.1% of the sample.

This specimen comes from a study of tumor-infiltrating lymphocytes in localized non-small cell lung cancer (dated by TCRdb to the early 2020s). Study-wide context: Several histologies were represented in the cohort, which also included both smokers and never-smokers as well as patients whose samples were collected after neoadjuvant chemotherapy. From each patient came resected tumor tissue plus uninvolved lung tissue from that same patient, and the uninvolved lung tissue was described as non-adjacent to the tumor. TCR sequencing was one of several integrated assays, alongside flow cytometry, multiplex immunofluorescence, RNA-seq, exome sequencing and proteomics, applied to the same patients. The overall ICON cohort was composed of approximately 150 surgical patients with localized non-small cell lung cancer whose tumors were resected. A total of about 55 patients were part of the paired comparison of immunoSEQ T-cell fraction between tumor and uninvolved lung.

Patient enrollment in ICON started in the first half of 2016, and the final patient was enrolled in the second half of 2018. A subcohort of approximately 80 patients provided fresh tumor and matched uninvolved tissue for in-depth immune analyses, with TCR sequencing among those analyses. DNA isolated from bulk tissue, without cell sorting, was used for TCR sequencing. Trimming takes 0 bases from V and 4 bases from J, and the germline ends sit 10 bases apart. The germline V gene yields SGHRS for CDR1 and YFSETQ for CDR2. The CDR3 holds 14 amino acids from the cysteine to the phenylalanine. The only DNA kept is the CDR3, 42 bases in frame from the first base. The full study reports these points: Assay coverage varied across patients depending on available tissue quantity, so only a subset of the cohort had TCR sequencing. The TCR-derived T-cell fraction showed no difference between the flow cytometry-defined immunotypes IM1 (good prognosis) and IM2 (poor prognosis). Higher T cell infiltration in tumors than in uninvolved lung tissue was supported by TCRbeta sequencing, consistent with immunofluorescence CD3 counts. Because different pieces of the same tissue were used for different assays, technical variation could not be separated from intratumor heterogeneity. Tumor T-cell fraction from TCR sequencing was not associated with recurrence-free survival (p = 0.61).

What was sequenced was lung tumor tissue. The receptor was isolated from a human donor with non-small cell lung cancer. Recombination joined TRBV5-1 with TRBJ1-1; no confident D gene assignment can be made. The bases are TGCGCCAGCAGCTTGGGACCTGGGGTCACTGAAGCTTTCTTT. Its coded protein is CASSLGPGVTEAFF.